One and the same sample provided the 4 T cell receptor beta chains below, sequenced in a study of cytomegalovirus exposure and HLA in healthy donors. Vbeta (60) and Jbeta (13) primers were used in the PCR. Profiled with immunoSEQ multiplex PCR; TCRdb holds only in-frame clones, not every one. Here the sample spans about 160,000 clones, around 84% being singletons. Input material: PBMCs. All receptors come from a man between 18 and 35 years old in good health and CMV-seropositive.

The V and J genes are TRBV27 and TRBJ1-6; 8 bases match TRBD1. CDR1 and CDR2 from the germline V gene are MNHEY and SMNVEV (reference sequence). CDR3 size: 14 residues. Trimming at V came to 4 bases and at J to 9 bases, leaving 5 bases not matched to a gene. CDR3: CASSYRGKVSPLHF. The CDR3 coding sequence is TGTGCCAGCAGTTACAGGGGGAAAGTTTCACCCCTCCACTTT.

The chain joins TRBV6-5 to TRBJ1-2, with TRBD1 as a possible D gene (6 bases). CDR1 is MNHEY and CDR2 is SVGAGI in the germline V gene. The CDR3 totals 13 residues. V gave up 6 bases and J gave up 1 base, with 9 bases separating them. CDR3 in amino acids: CASRRTVNYGYTF. CDR3 coding DNA: TGTGCCAGCAGACGGACAGTTAACTATGGCTACACCTTC.

The rearrangement joins TRBV5-4 to TRBJ2-3, with TRBD2 matching over 7 bases. The CDR3 totals 16 residues. Germline lookup yields CDR1 SGHNT and CDR2 YYREEE (reference sequence). V trimming: 3 bases; J trimming: 1 base; junction bases outside the gene matches: 8. The CDR3 DNA reads TGTGCCAGCAGCTCCGGTGCGGCGGGGGGCACAGATACGCAGTATTTT. Its protein is CASSSGAAGGTDTQYF.

The gene calls are TRBV10-3 and TRBJ1-1, with 9 bases that match TRBD1. Unmatched junction bases numbered 5, after V lost 6 bases and J lost 0 bases. This CDR3 has 15 amino acids. Germline-derived CDR1 and CDR2 are ENHRY and SYGVKD. The CDR3 spells CAIRTNRGLNTEAFF. The CDR3 bases are TGTGCCATCAGAACGAACAGGGGGCTGAACACTGAAGCTTTCTTT.